The 9 T cell receptor beta chains below come from one sample, sequenced in a study of shared T cell receptors in the human thymus. Here immunoSEQ multiplex PCR was the method, and the copy in TCRdb shows in-frame clones only, minus some. In the table there are under 450,000 clones, 95% of which are singletons. Material for sequencing was thymocytes. These receptor sequences come from a human donor.

The chain employs TRBV21-1 and TRBJ2-7; the table calls TRBD2, which could not be checked here. TRBV21-1 is annotated as a pseudogene. This CDR3 spans 13 amino acids. CDR3: CASSLEEHYEQYF. The CDR3 DNA is TGTGCCAGCAGCCTAGAGGAGCACTACGAGCAGTACTTC.

The chain uses TRBV4-3 and TRBJ2-1; D not resolved. Germline V gives CDR1 LGHNA, CDR2 YSLEER. The V end was cut by 0 bases, the J end by 4 bases, with 7 bases between. The CDR3 spans 14 residues. CDR3 nucleotide sequence: TGCGCCAGCAGCCAAGACCCTACGTACAATGAGCAGTTCTTC. Amino acids: CASSQDPTYNEQFF.

The chain carries TRBV6-1 and TRBJ2-7; 9 bases fit TRBD1. CDR1 and CDR2 (germline): MNHNS, SASEGT. The length of the CDR3 is 17 residues. With 0 bases clipped from V and 0 bases from J, the junction kept 6 bases outside the gene matches. This CDR3 reads CASSEAWDRESSYEQYF. The CDR3 nucleotides are TGTGCCAGCAGTGAAGCGTGGGACAGGGAGTCCTCCTACGAGCAGTACTTC.

The chain uses TRBV6-4 and TRBJ2-1, with 7 nucleotides matching TRBD1. The CDR3 is 18 residues long. CDR1 and CDR2 (germline): MRHNA, SNTAGT. With V trimmed by 0 bases and J by 5 bases, 13 bases remained unmatched. The CDR3 region is CASSDSRGKGGFDNEQFF. CDR3 DNA sequence: TGTGCCAGCAGTGACTCGAGGGGGAAAGGGGGCTTCGACAATGAGCAGTTCTTC.

The chain has TRBV5-1 and TRBJ2-5; a possible D gene is TRBD2 (5 bases). CDR1 and CDR2 (germline): SGHRS, YFSETQ. The CDR3 totals 14 residues. Trimming pared 0 bases from V and 1 base from J, leaving 7 bases between. The CDR3 loop is CASSLGRFQETQYF. The CDR3 nucleotides read TGCGCCAGCAGCTTGGGGAGGTTCCAAGAGACCCAGTACTTC.

This clone was observed once. The V call is TRBV15, the J call TRBJ1-1, with TRBD1 identical over 12 bases. After removal of 1 base from V and 6 bases from J, the junction contained 9 bases not matched to a gene. CDR1 is LNHNV, CDR2 YYDKDF, per germline (reference sequence). The CDR3 loop spans 17 amino acids. The CDR3 reads CATSRGRDRGREPEAFF. CDR3 DNA sequence: TGTGCCACCAGCAGAGGAAGGGACAGGGGGCGAGAGCCTGAAGCTTTCTTT.

The chain joins TRBV2 to TRBJ2-1; 10 bases are a match to TRBD2. CDR3 length equals 14 residues. The germline gives CDR1 SNHLY, CDR2 FYNNEI. The junction had 8 bases not matched to a gene; V was cut back by 8 bases and J by 7 bases. As DNA, the CDR3 is TGTGCCAGCCACCCAGCGGGAGGGCCAAATGAGCAGTTCTTC. It translates to CASHPAGGPNEQFF.

This chain connects TRBV29-1 to TRBJ1-2; D perhaps matches TRBD1 (5 bases). This CDR3 is built from 12 residues. The V and J ends lost 3 bases and 5 bases respectively, with 10 bases between them. CDR1 SQVTM and CDR2 ANQGSEA come from the germline V gene. CDR3 sequence (DNA): TGCAGCGTTGAGAGTTGGGGGTATGGCTACACCTTC. It is translated as CSVESWGYGYTF.

The CDR3 coding sequence is TGCGCCAGCAGCCAAGACGGTTTCGCAGGGGGCGGGTATGGCTACACCTTC. It specifies CASSQDGFAGGGYGYTF. The J gene is TRBJ1-2, the V gene TRBV4-1, with 8 positions matching TRBD1. Trimming took 0 bases from V and 5 from J; bases not matched to a gene: 11. This CDR3 is 17 amino acids long. CDR1 and CDR2 from the germline V gene are MGHRA and YSYEKL.